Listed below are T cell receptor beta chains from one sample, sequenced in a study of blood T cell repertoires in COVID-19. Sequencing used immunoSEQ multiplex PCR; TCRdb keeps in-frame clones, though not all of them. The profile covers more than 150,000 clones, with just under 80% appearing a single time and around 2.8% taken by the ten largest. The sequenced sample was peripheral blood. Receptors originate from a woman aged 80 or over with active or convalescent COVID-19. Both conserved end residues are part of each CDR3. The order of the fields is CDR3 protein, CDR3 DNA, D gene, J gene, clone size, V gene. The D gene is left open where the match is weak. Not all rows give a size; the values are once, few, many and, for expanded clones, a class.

cdr3_aa: CASSLAGMASTNEKLFF
cdr3_nt: TGTGCCAGCAGTTTGGCAGGGATGGCCTCAACTAATGAAAAACTGTTTTTT
d_call: .
j_call: TRBJ1-4
clone_size: .
v_call: TRBV28

cdr3_aa: CASSSWVELGGYTF
cdr3_nt: TGTGCCAGCAGCTCTTGGGTGGAGTTAGGTGGCTACACCTTC
d_call: .
j_call: TRBJ1-2
clone_size: few
v_call: TRBV7-9

cdr3_aa: CASSSTAGIHTGELFF
cdr3_nt: TGTGCCAGCAGCTCCACGGCGGGGATTCACACCGGGGAGCTGTTTTTT
d_call: .
j_call: TRBJ2-2
clone_size: .
v_call: TRBV7-8

cdr3_aa: CASRTDRVQETQYF
cdr3_nt: TGCGCCAGCAGAACTGACAGAGTACAAGAGACCCAGTACTTC
d_call: .
j_call: TRBJ2-5
clone_size: .
v_call: TRBV5-1

cdr3_aa: CASPPQGAVPYNEQFF
cdr3_nt: TGTGCCAGTCCCCCCCAGGGGGCAGTCCCCTACAATGAGCAGTTCTTC
d_call: TRBD1
j_call: TRBJ2-1
clone_size: .
v_call: TRBV28

cdr3_aa: CASSPQGQGATGELFF
cdr3_nt: TGCGCCAGCAGCCCCCAGGGACAGGGTGCCACCGGGGAGCTGTTTTTT
d_call: TRBD1
j_call: TRBJ2-2
clone_size: .
v_call: TRBV5-1

cdr3_aa: CASSQRQGIIYEQYF
cdr3_nt: TGTGCCAGCAGTCAACGACAGGGGATCATTTACGAGCAGTACTTC
d_call: TRBD1
j_call: TRBJ2-7
clone_size: .
v_call: TRBV28

cdr3_aa: CASSLGGEAFF
cdr3_nt: TGTGCCAGCAGCTTAGGGGGCGAAGCTTTCTTT
d_call: .
j_call: TRBJ1-1
clone_size: .
v_call: TRBV7-9

cdr3_aa: CASSLATGDWTDTQYF
cdr3_nt: TGCGCCAGCAGCTTGGCCACAGGGGACTGGACAGATACGCAGTATTTT
d_call: .
j_call: TRBJ2-3
clone_size: .
v_call: TRBV5-1

cdr3_aa: CATGRGNYGYTF
cdr3_nt: TGTGCCACCGGGAGGGGTAACTATGGCTACACCTTC
d_call: .
j_call: TRBJ1-2
clone_size: many
v_call: TRBV28

cdr3_aa: CASSLSGTDLGGYTF
cdr3_nt: TGCGCCAGCAGCCTTTCCGGGACAGACTTAGGGGGCTACACCTTC
d_call: TRBD1
j_call: TRBJ1-2
clone_size: .
v_call: TRBV4-3

cdr3_aa: CAWGTGGPGELFF
cdr3_nt: TGTGCCTGGGGGACAGGGGGCCCCGGGGAGCTGTTTTTT
d_call: TRBD1
j_call: TRBJ2-2
clone_size: .
v_call: TRBV30

cdr3_aa: CSAARNEKLFF
cdr3_nt: TGCAGTGCTGCTAGGAATGAAAAACTGTTTTTT
d_call: .
j_call: TRBJ1-4
clone_size: .
v_call: TRBV20-1

cdr3_aa: CASSRKRLGTGEVADTQYF
cdr3_nt: TGTGCCAGCAGCCGGAAACGCCTCGGGACAGGGGAAGTGGCAGATACGCAGTATTTT
d_call: TRBD1
j_call: TRBJ2-3
clone_size: .
v_call: TRBV4-2

cdr3_aa: CASSTGQGLNSPLHF
cdr3_nt: TGCGCCAGCAGCACAGGACAGGGACTTAATTCACCCCTCCACTTT
d_call: TRBD1
j_call: TRBJ1-6
clone_size: .
v_call: TRBV5-1

cdr3_aa: CASTRNQGTTEAFF
cdr3_nt: TGTGCCAGCACCCGCAACCAGGGGACCACTGAAGCTTTCTTT
d_call: .
j_call: TRBJ1-1
clone_size: .
v_call: TRBV6-6

cdr3_aa: CATSMLRWTEAFF
cdr3_nt: TGTGCCACCAGCATGCTTCGGTGGACTGAAGCTTTCTTT
d_call: .
j_call: TRBJ1-1
clone_size: .
v_call: TRBV15

cdr3_aa: CASRQGSSPEAFF
cdr3_nt: TGTGCCAGTCGACAGGGGTCGTCTCCTGAAGCTTTCTTT
d_call: TRBD1
j_call: TRBJ1-1
clone_size: .
v_call: TRBV19

cdr3_aa: CASSLTGGPNQPQHF
cdr3_nt: TGTGCCAGCAGCTTGACAGGGGGCCCAAATCAGCCCCAGCATTTT
d_call: TRBD1
j_call: TRBJ1-5
clone_size: .
v_call: TRBV7-9

cdr3_aa: CASSILGAGISASTDTQYF
cdr3_nt: TGTGCCAGTAGTATTCTCGGGGCGGGAATCTCAGCTAGCACAGATACGCAGTATTTT
d_call: .
j_call: TRBJ2-3
clone_size: .
v_call: TRBV19

cdr3_aa: CASSLVAGGADTQYF
cdr3_nt: TGCGCCAGCAGCTTGGTAGCGGGGGGTGCAGATACGCAGTATTTT
d_call: TRBD2
j_call: TRBJ2-3
clone_size: once
v_call: TRBV5-1

cdr3_aa: CASSVDLAGGHYNEQFF
cdr3_nt: TGTGCCAGCAGCGTTGACCTAGCGGGGGGCCACTACAATGAGCAGTTCTTC
d_call: TRBD2
j_call: TRBJ2-1
clone_size: .
v_call: TRBV9

cdr3_aa: CASSVGPNSGEETQYF
cdr3_nt: TGTGCCAGCAGCGTTGGTCCTAACAGCGGGGAAGAGACCCAGTACTTC
d_call: TRBD2
j_call: TRBJ2-5
clone_size: .
v_call: TRBV9

cdr3_aa: CASSQASFNQPQHF
cdr3_nt: TGTGCCAGCAGCCAGGCCTCCTTCAATCAGCCCCAGCATTTT
d_call: .
j_call: TRBJ1-5
clone_size: few
v_call: TRBV3-1/TRBV3-2

cdr3_aa: CAISEPQNYNSPLHF
cdr3_nt: TGTGCCATCAGTGAGCCCCAAAACTATAATTCACCCCTCCACTTT
d_call: .
j_call: TRBJ1-6
clone_size: .
v_call: TRBV10-3

cdr3_aa: CASSERQQETQYF
cdr3_nt: TGTGCCAGCAGTGAGAGGCAGCAAGAGACCCAGTACTTC
d_call: .
j_call: TRBJ2-5
clone_size: .
v_call: TRBV6-1

cdr3_aa: CSASITSGASEQYF
cdr3_nt: TGCAGTGCTAGTATTACTAGCGGGGCCTCCGAGCAGTACTTC
d_call: TRBD2
j_call: TRBJ2-7
clone_size: .
v_call: TRBV20-1

cdr3_aa: CATSRDFVQGDGYTF
cdr3_nt: TGTGCCACCAGCAGAGATTTCGTACAGGGTGATGGCTACACCTTC
d_call: .
j_call: TRBJ1-2
clone_size: once
v_call: TRBV15